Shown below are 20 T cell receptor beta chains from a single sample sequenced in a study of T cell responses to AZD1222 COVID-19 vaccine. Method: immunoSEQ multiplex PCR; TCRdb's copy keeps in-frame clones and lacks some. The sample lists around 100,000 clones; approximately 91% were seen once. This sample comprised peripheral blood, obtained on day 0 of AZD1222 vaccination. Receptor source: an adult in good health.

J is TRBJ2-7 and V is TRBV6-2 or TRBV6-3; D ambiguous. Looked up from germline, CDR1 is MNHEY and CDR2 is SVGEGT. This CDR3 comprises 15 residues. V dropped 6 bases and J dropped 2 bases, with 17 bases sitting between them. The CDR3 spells CASSPPLGPTYEQYF. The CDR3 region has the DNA TGTGCCAGCAGCCCCCCACTTGGGCCGACCTACGAGCAGTACTTC.

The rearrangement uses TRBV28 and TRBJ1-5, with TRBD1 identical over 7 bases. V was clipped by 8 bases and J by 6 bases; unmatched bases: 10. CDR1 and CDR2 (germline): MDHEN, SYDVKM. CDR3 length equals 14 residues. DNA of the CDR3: TGTGCCAGCCGGAGGGGGCAGGGGAGTCAGCCCCAGCATTTT. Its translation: CASRRGQGSQPQHF.

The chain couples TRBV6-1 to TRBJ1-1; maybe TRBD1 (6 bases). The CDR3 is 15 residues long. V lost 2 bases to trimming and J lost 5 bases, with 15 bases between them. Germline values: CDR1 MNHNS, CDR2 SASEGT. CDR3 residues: CASSERSRGGTEAFF. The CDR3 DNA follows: TGTGCCAGCAGTGAACGGAGCAGGGGCGGAACTGAAGCTTTCTTT.

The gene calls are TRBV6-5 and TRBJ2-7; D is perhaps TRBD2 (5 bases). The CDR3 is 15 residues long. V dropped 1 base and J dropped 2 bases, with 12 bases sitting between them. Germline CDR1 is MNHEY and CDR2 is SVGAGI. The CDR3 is CASSYFEGLPYEQYF. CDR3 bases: TGTGCCAGCAGTTACTTCGAGGGCCTCCCCTACGAGCAGTACTTC.

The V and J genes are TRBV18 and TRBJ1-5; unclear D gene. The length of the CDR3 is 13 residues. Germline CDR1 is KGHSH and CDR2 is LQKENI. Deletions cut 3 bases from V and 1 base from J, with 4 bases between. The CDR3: CASSPGSNQPQHF. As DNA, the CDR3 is TGTGCCAGCTCACCGGGGAGCAATCAGCCCCAGCATTTT.

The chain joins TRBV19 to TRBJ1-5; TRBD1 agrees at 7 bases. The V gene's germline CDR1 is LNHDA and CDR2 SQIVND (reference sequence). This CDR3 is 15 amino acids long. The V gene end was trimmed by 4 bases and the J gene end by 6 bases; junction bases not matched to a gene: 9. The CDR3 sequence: CASSTDRERGQPQHF. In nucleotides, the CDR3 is TGTGCCAGTAGTACAGACAGGGAAAGGGGTCAGCCCCAGCATTTT. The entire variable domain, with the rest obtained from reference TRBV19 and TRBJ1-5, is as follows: DGGITQSPKYLFRKEGQNVTLSCEQNLNHDAMYWYRQDPGQGLRLIYYSQIVNDFQKGDIAEGYSVSREKKESFPLTVTSAQKNPTAFYLCASSTDRERGQPQHFGDGTRLSIL.

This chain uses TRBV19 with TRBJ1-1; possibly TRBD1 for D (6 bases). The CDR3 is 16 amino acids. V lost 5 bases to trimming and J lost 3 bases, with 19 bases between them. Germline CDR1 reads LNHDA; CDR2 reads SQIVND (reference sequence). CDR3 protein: CASSPSGTGIHTEAFF. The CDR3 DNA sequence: TGTGCCAGTAGTCCCTCTGGAACAGGGATCCACACTGAAGCTTTCTTT.

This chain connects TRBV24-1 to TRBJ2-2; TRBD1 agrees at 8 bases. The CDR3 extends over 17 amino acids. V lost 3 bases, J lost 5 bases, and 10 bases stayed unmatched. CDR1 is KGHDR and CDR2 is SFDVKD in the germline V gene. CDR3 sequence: CATSDPRGQGRTGELFF. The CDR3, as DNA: TGTGCCACCAGTGATCCCCGCGGACAGGGAAGAACCGGGGAGCTGTTTTTT.

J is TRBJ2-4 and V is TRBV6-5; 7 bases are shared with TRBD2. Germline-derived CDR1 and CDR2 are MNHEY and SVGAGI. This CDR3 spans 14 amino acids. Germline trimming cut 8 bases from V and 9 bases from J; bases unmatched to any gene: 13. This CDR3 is CASSWGTIGGIQYF. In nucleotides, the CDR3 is TGTGCCAGCTCTTGGGGGACTATTGGTGGCATTCAGTACTTC.

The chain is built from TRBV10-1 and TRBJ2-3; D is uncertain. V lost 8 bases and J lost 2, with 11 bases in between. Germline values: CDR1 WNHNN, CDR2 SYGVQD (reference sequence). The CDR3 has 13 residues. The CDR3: CASASSITDTQYF. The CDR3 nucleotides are TGCGCCAGCGCCTCGAGCATCACAGATACGCAGTATTTT.

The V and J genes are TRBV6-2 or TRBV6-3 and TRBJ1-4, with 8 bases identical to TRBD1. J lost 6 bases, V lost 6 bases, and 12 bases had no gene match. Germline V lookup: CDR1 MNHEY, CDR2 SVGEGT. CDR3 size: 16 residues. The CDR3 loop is CASSLRGQGGHEKLFF. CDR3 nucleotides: TGTGCCAGCAGCCTACGCGGACAGGGTGGTCATGAAAAACTGTTTTTT.

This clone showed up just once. Here the CDR3 DNA reads TGTGCCAGCAGTGGCCGCGGGACAGGGGGTAATGAAAAACTGTTTTTT. As protein: CASSGRGTGGNEKLFF. The V and J genes are TRBV28 and TRBJ1-4; 11 bases are shared with TRBD1. Germline V gene data show CDR1 as MDHEN and CDR2 as SYDVKM. The CDR3 loop spans 16 amino acids. V was clipped by 5 bases and J by 4 bases; unmatched bases: 6.

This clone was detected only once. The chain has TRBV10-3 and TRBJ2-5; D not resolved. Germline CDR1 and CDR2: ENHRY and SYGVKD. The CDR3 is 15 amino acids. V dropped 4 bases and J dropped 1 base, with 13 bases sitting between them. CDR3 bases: TGTGCCATCAGTGGCAGCTGGGATCGCCAAGAGACCCAGTACTTC. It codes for CAISGSWDRQETQYF.

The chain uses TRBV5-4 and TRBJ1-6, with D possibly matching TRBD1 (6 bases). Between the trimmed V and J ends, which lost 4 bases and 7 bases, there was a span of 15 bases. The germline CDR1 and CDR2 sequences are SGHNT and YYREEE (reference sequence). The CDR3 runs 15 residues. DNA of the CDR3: TGTGCCAGCAGCCGCGGACAGCCGTGGAATTCACCCCTCCACTTT. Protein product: CASSRGQPWNSPLHF. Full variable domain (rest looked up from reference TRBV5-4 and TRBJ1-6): ETGVTQSPTHLIKTRGQQVTLRCSSQSGHNTVSWYQQALGQGPQFIFQYYREEENGRGNFPPRFSGLQFPNYSSELNVNALELDDSALYLCASSRGQPWNSPLHFGNGTRLTVT.

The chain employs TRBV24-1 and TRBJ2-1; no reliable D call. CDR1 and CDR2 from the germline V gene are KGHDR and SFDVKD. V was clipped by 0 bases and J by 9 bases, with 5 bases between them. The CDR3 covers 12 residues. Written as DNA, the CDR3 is TGTGCCACCAGTGATTTGTGGGGTGAGCAGTTCTTC. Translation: CATSDLWGEQFF.

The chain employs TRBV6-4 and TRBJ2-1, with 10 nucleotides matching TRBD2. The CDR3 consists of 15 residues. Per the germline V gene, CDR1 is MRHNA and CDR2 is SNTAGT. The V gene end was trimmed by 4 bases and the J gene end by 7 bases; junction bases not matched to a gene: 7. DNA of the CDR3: TGTGCCAGCAGTGGGCTAGCGGGGGCCTCTAATGAGCAGTTCTTC. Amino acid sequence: CASSGLAGASNEQFF.

CDR3 region: CASSLTAGHSYNEQFF. The DNA of the CDR3 is TGCGCCAGCAGCTTGACGGCGGGTCACTCCTACAATGAGCAGTTCTTC. The rearrangement uses TRBV5-1 and TRBJ2-1; D possibly corresponds to TRBD2 (5 bases). This CDR3 region has 16 residues. V was trimmed by 1 base and J by 0 bases, leaving 11 bases between them. The germline gives CDR1 SGHRS, CDR2 YFSETQ.

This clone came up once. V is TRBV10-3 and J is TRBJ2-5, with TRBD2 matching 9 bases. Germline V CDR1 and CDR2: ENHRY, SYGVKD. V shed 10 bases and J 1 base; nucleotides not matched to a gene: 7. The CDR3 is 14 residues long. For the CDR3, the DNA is TGTGCCAGCTCTCTAGCGGGGCCCCAAGAGACCCAGTACTTC. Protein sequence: CASSLAGPQETQYF.

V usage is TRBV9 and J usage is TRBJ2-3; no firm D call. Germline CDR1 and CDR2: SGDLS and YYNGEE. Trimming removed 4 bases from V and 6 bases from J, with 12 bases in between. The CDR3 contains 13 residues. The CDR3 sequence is CASSTSFPDTQYF. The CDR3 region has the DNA TGTGCCAGCAGCACCTCGTTCCCGGATACGCAGTATTTT.

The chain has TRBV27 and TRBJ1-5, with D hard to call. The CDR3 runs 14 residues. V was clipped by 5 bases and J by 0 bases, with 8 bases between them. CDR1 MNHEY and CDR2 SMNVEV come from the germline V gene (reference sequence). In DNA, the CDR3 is TGTGCCAGCAGTCCAGACGGTAGCAATCAGCCCCAGCATTTT. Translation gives CASSPDGSNQPQHF.